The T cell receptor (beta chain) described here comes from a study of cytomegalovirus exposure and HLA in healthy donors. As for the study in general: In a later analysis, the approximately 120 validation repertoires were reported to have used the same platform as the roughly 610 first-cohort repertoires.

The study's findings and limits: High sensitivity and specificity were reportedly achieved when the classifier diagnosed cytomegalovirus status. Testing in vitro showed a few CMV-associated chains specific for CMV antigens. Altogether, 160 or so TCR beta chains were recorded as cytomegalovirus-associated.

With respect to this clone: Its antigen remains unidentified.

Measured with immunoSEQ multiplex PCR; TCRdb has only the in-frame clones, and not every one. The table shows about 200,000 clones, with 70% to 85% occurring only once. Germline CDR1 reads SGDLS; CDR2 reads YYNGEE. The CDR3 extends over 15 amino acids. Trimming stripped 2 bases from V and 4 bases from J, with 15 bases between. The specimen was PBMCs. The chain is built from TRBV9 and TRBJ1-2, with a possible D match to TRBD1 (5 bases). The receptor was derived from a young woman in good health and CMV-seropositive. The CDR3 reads CASSVGVDGSYGYTF. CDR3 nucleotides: TGTGCCAGCAGCGTGGGGGTAGACGGGAGCTATGGCTACACCTTC.